The 2 T cell receptor beta chains below were found in one sample sequenced in a study of Graves' ophthalmopathy and Graves' hyperthyroidism. RNA transcripts served as template for amplifying TCR beta CDR3 sequences. HTBI primers were used in a first-round RT-PCR, which preceded a second-round multiplex PCR. TCRdb reanalysed the multiplex PCR reads using MiXCR and keeps one entry per CDR3 protein. The sample lists hundreds of thousands of distinct CDR3 sequences; 22% were seen once. The sample taken for sequencing was peripheral blood. The receptors here all came from a woman aged 18 to 35 with stable Graves' hyperthyroidism. Some clones in this sample may be carry-over from other donors' samples.

At least ten counts were recorded for this clonotype. The V call is TRBV6-1, the J call TRBJ1-3, with 9 nucleotides matching TRBD1. Germline CDR1 MNHNS, CDR2 SASEGT. This CDR3 is 14 amino acids long. V lost 8 bases to trimming and J lost 3 bases; unmatched junction nucleotides: 5. The CDR3 nucleotides are TGTGCCAGCGCCGGGACAGGGCTTGGAAACACCATATATTTT. This translates into CASAGTGLGNTIYF.

This clonotype was seen a few times. This sequence may be a read error, since a much larger clone differs from it by one base. The CDR3 carries no conserved terminal phenylalanine or tryptophan, so it likely arises from a read error. The chain recombines TRBV5-1 with TRBJ2-2, with TRBD2 matching over 14 bases. V lost 3 bases, J lost 6 bases, and 1 base stayed unmatched. The length of the CDR3 is 15 residues. Germline CDR1 reads SGHRS; CDR2 reads YFSETQ. The chain's CDR3 is CASSSTSGRAGELFL. The DNA of the CDR3 is TGCGCCAGCAGCTCGACTAGCGGGAGGGCCGGGGAGCTGTTTCTT.